This TCR beta chain was sequenced for a study of blood T cells in healthy people across ages (dated by TCRdb to about 2015). Some background on the complete study: Template switching captured roughly one uniquely barcoded TCR beta cDNA molecule per two T cells in model experiments. Donors of different ages were randomly distributed across sequencing lanes to avoid experimental bias. Four age groups were formed from the donors: young (average about 15 years), middle-aged (just under 40), aged (under 70) and long-lived (around 82). Using the same blood draw, the study looked at two additional independent replicas of 1 million unique cDNA reads for two donors, one aged 18 to 30 and the other aged 80 or older. Using deep sequencing normalized with unique cDNA molecular identifiers, the study measured how TCR beta repertoire diversity changes with age.

The library relied on 5' RACE. The reads were generated on an Illumina HiSeq 2500. A second PCR of roughly 7 to 12 cycles was run with a J-beta primer mix and a sample-barcoded 5' primer. A unique molecular identifier was introduced onto each TCR beta cDNA molecule by a template-switch 5' adaptor carrying 12 random nucleotides. Each sample yielded at least 2.5 million CDR3-containing paired-end reads. The Mint cDNA synthesis kit, primed by a TRBC-specific oligonucleotide, was used to synthesize first-strand cDNA from all RNA. Following uracil-DNA glycosylase treatment, all cDNA underwent a first 18-cycle PCR with the universal primers M1SS and BC2_uni_R. Regarding the original processing steps: For normalization, 1 million high-quality reads were randomly selected from each sample, with every read carrying a distinct molecular identifier. Instead of being binned into consensus sequences, reads that shared molecular identifiers were thrown out. CDR3 identification, clonotype clustering and error correction used MiTCR with a Q25 quality threshold and the strictest error-elimination algorithm. A nonparametric unseen species model with Euler transformation was used to estimate lower-bound total TCR beta diversity. TCRdb applied fastp at Q25 and MiXCR to the public reads, then kept only in-frame beta chains. Rows merge per CDR3 protein into single entries with the most common DNA and genes. These V and J calls rely on TCRdb rather than the paper's analysis. This sample has about 750,000 distinct CDR3 sequences in its table, and roughly 50% of those were observed once. The ten largest clonotypes hold approximately 40% of the sample.

CDR1 and CDR2 were assigned from the germline V gene as SGHTA and FQGTGA. From the cysteine through the phenylalanine, the CDR3 covers 13 amino acids. Just CDR3 DNA is preserved here, 39 bases in frame from base 1. V sheds 5 bases and J sheds 3 bases, leaving 10 bases between their ends. Beyond this particular receptor, the publication reports: The long-lived group showed more naive CD4+ T cells, fewer expanded clones and increased TCR diversity than the aged group, suggesting age selection. Since profiling was done on bulk unsorted PBMCs, naive and antigen-experienced compartments could not be conclusively compared. There was a strong correlation between observed TCR beta diversity and the percentage of naive T cells measured by flow cytometry. Because the CMV infection status of the donors was unknown, age-related changes in expanded clonotypes may potentially have been confounded. Estimates of total diversity based on one million sequenced T cells were considered lower bounds and underestimates. Observed TCR beta diversity per million T cells fell roughly linearly with age, and a significant reduction was already apparent by age around 44.

This clonotype was counted a few times. Its cognate antigen has yet to be identified. It has no much larger one-base neighbor in the sample; base qualities were not kept. The donors were roughly 39 Caucasian individuals from Russia, aged roughly 6 to 100 years, who were systemically healthy. Ten milliliters of peripheral blood were drawn from each donor into EDTA-treated Vacutainer tubes. Ficoll-Paque density-gradient centrifugation was used to isolate PBMCs, with at least 6.5 million per sample. Total RNA was extracted from PBMCs with Trizol reagent, with at least 5 micrograms obtained per sample. Naive CD45RAhigh/CD27high T cell percentages were measured by flow cytometry on a PBMC aliquot from every donor.

Sequenced input: blood. The origin of this receptor is an elderly man in good health. The chain employs TRBV7-3 and TRBJ1-1; perhaps TRBD1 is the D gene, with 5 bases matching. The nucleotide sequence is TGTGCCAGCAGCCCCGGGGGGGACACTGAAGCTTTCTTT. Its product reads: CASSPGGDTEAFF.